Below are 15 T cell receptor beta chains sequenced from a single sample in a study of human T cells and chemical hapten exposure. TCRdb ran MiXCR on the RACE reads and lists one entry per CDR3 protein. The data hold about 49,000 distinct CDR3 sequences, with about 10% observed a single time. Time point indicated: patch test 1, 2 weeks after DPC sensitization. The treatment denotes: therapeutic diphenylcyclopropenone sensitization with weekly scalp DPC. Sequencing used whole blood, obtained in connection with sensitization to the hapten diphenylcyclopropenone (DPC). The source of these receptors is a woman aged 45-65 years with alopecia areata. Some clones in this sample may be carry-over from other donors' samples.

This clonotype was seen only a few times. V usage is TRBV5-4 and J usage is TRBJ2-7; D may be TRBD1 (5 bases). The germline CDR1 and CDR2 sequences are SGHNT and YYREEE (reference sequence). The V end was cut by 1 base, the J end by 3 bases, with 11 bases between. This CDR3 is 14 amino acids long. CDR3: CASSLLDTNYEQYF. DNA of the CDR3: TGTGCCAGCAGCTTGCTGGACACCAACTACGAGCAGTACTTC. Drawing the rest from reference TRBV5-4 and TRBJ2-7, the complete variable domain is ETGVTQSPTHLIKTRGQQVTLRCSSQSGHNTVSWYQQALGQGPQFIFQYYREEENGRGNFPPRFSGLQFPNYSSELNVNALELDDSALYLCASSLLDTNYEQYFGPGTRLTVT.

This clonotype was observed many times. This chain connects TRBV2 to TRBJ2-1; D ambiguous. Germline V gene data show CDR1 as SNHLY and CDR2 as FYNNEI. This CDR3 has 14 residues. V lost 6 bases, J lost 1 base, and 10 bases lay in between. The CDR3 region is CASSRTLSYNEQFF. CDR3 sequence (DNA): TGTGCCAGCAGCCGGACCTTATCCTACAATGAGCAGTTCTTC. Looking up the rest from reference TRBV2 and TRBJ2-1 gives the full variable domain: EPEVTQTPSHQVTQMGQEVILRCVPISNHLYFYWYRQILGQKVEFLVSFYNNEISEKSEIFDDQFSVERPDGSNFTLKIRSTKLEDSAMYFCASSRTLSYNEQFFGPGTRLTVL.

Remarks on this clonotype: Possible read error: a much larger clone is one base away. The genes are TRBV2 and TRBJ2-7, with 9 bases aligning to TRBD1. The V gene end was trimmed by 6 bases and the J gene end by 2 bases; junction bases not matched to a gene: 8. Germline V gene lookup returns CDR1 SNHLY and CDR2 FYNNEI. CDR3 length: 15 residues. CDR3 loop: CASRCPGQGPYEQYF. In DNA form, the CDR3 reads TGTGCCAGCAGATGCCCGGGACAGGGACCCTACGAGCAGTACTTC.

This clonotype was picked up a small number of times. The chain links TRBV29-1 to TRBJ1-2; possible D gene TRBD1, 5 bases. V lost 7 bases and J 4 bases, leaving 13 bases between the germline ends. Looked up from germline, CDR1 is SQVTM and CDR2 is ANQGSEA. The CDR3 is 12 amino acids. The CDR3: CSGEGPGYGYTF. The CDR3 DNA reads TGCAGCGGGGAGGGACCTGGCTATGGCTACACCTTC.

This clonotype was seen at least ten times. As DNA, the CDR3 is TGCGCCAGCAGTGAATCAGGGGGCCAAGAGACCCAGTACTTC. It is translated as CASSESGGQETQYF. The chain links TRBV10-2 to TRBJ2-5, with 7 bases fitting TRBD1. This CDR3 is built from 14 residues. The junction had 2 bases not matched to a gene; V was cut back by 3 bases and J by 1 base. The germline CDR1 and CDR2 sequences are WSHSY and SAAADI.

This clonotype has a count of ten or more. The V call is TRBV20-1, the J call TRBJ2-1, with TRBD2 matching over 7 bases. The V and J ends lost 5 bases and 5 bases, in that order; junction bases with no gene match: 12. Looked up from germline, CDR1 is DFQATT and CDR2 is SNEGSKA (reference sequence). The CDR3 is 15 amino acids. The CDR3 spells CSALETSEPDNEQFF. The CDR3 DNA reads TGCAGTGCTCTGGAAACTAGCGAGCCAGACAATGAGCAGTTCTTC.

This clonotype was seen at least ten times. J is TRBJ1-1 and V is TRBV18; 7 bases agree with TRBD1. The trim removed 3 bases at V and 11 bases at J, leaving 3 bases unmatched. The CDR3 runs to 11 residues. The germline CDR1 and CDR2 sequences are KGHSH and LQKENI. The CDR3 is CASSPDRAAFF. Here the CDR3 DNA reads TGTGCCAGCTCACCCGACAGGGCGGCTTTCTTT.

This clonotype was observed at least ten times. This chain connects TRBV20-1 to TRBJ2-2; 14 bases fit TRBD2. This CDR3 has 16 residues. In germline, CDR1 is DFQATT, CDR2 SNEGSKA (reference sequence). V gave up 6 bases and J gave up 3 bases; unmatched junction bases: 6. This CDR3 reads CSARLAGGPDTGELFF. The DNA for the CDR3 is TGCAGTGCCAGACTAGCGGGAGGGCCAGACACCGGGGAGCTGTTTTTT.

About this clonotype itself: One junction end does not reproduce the germline sequence, and a read error may be involved. The V gene is TRBV18, the J gene TRBJ2-1; 13 nucleotides line up with TRBD2. The CDR3 runs 17 residues. Germline lookup yields CDR1 KGHSH and CDR2 LQKENI. CDR3 in amino acids: CVSSPRTSGSSYNEQFF. DNA of the CDR3: TGTGTCAGCTCACCGAGGACTAGCGGGAGCTCCTACAATGAGCAGTTCTTC.

This clonotype was picked up many times. The gene calls are TRBV30 and TRBJ1-1, with unresolved D. The V gene lost 4 bases and the J gene lost 3 bases, with 15 bases spanning the gap. Germline lookup yields CDR1 GTSNPN and CDR2 SVGIG (reference sequence). The CDR3 runs 14 residues. The CDR3 is CAWTVALSYTEAFF. The DNA for the CDR3 is TGTGCCTGGACCGTCGCCCTTAGTTACACTGAAGCTTTCTTT.

The V call is TRBV7-2, the J call TRBJ1-5; no clear D. Germline assignment: CDR1 SGHTA and CDR2 FQGNSA. The CDR3 runs to 14 residues. V dropped 4 bases and J dropped 6 bases, with 13 bases sitting between them. The CDR3 protein is CASSSRESFQPQHF. CDR3 nucleotide sequence: TGTGCCAGCAGCTCCCGCGAGTCTTTTCAGCCCCAGCATTTT. The whole variable domain, remainder taken from reference TRBV7-2 and TRBJ1-5, is GAGVSQSPSNKVTEKGKDVELRCDPISGHTALYWYRQSLGQGLEFLIYFQGNSAPDKSGLPSDRFSAERTGGSVSTLTIQRTQQEDSAVYLCASSSRESFQPQHFGDGTRLSIL.

This clonotype was seen at least ten times. The rearrangement joins TRBV20-1 to TRBJ2-1; D is possibly TRBD1 or TRBD2 (6 bases each). Germline loops: CDR1 DFQATT, CDR2 SNEGSKA (reference sequence). There are 14 residues in the CDR3. The ends were cut back, 3 bases at V and 4 bases at J, with 13 bases in the middle. The CDR3 DNA follows: TGCAGTGCTAGGACTACAGGGACTTACAATGAGCAGTTCTTC. It yields the protein CSARTTGTYNEQFF.

This clonotype was counted only a few times. J is TRBJ1-1 and V is TRBV5-4, with TRBD1 identical over 7 bases. The CDR3 totals 15 residues. Looked up from germline, CDR1 is SGHNT and CDR2 is YYREEE (reference sequence). Trimming cost V 0 bases and J 4 bases; bases outside gene matches: 6. As DNA, the CDR3 is TGTGCCAGCAGCTTGGAACAGGGGAGGGCCACTGAAGCTTTCTTT. Amino acids: CASSLEQGRATEAFF.

This sequence joins TRBV20-1 and TRBJ1-1, with D possibly being TRBD1 (6 bases). The CDR3 loop spans 15 amino acids. Trimming removed 1 base from V and 8 bases from J, with 20 bases in between. Germline V gene lookup returns CDR1 DFQATT and CDR2 SNEGSKA (reference sequence). CDR3 in DNA: TGCAGTGCTAGAGGGGGTCCACAGGGAGCGAAGGAAGCTTTCTTT. It is translated as CSARGGPQGAKEAFF.

This clonotype was seen many times. The CDR3 spells CATSPGRAGNEKLFF. DNA for the CDR3: TGTGCCACCAGCCCTGGCCGTGCCGGGAATGAAAAACTGTTTTTT. The chain couples TRBV15 to TRBJ1-4; D gene uncertain. Trimming pared 5 bases from V and 5 bases from J, leaving 15 bases between. The CDR3 length is 15 residues. Germline V gene data show CDR1 as LNHNV and CDR2 as YYDKDF (reference sequence).